The next 11 T cell receptor beta chains were all read from a single sample in a study of blood T cell repertoires in COVID-19. Using immunoSEQ multiplex PCR, the repertoire was profiled, and TCRdb retains in-frame clones only, with some absent. The sample consists of 99,000 or so clones, roughly 76% of them appearing once. Sequencing was done on a sample of peripheral blood. The source is a woman aged 65 to 85 with acute or convalescent COVID-19.

The gene calls are TRBV30 and TRBJ2-7; D perhaps matches TRBD1 (6 bases). This CDR3 is 13 amino acids long. V shed 5 bases and J shed 1 base, with 12 bases lying between them. The germline V gene has CDR1 GTSNPN and CDR2 SVGIG (reference sequence). The CDR3 loop reads CAWLQGPSYEQYF. The CDR3 region has the DNA TGTGCCTGGCTACAGGGCCCTTCCTACGAGCAGTACTTC.

The chain employs TRBV7-6 and TRBJ2-3; tentatively, D is TRBD2 (5 bases). V lost 7 bases, J lost 1 base, and 9 bases lay in between. In germline, CDR1 is SGHVS, CDR2 FNYEAQ. The CDR3 is 13 amino acids. As DNA, the CDR3 is TGTGCCAGCACGTTCGGGGGCACAGATACGCAGTATTTT. It translates to CASTFGGTDTQYF.

V gene TRBV19 combines with J gene TRBJ2-1; 8 bases align to TRBD2. CDR1 and CDR2 (germline): LNHDA, SQIVND (reference sequence). The CDR3 has 14 residues. V lost 3 bases to trimming and J lost 10 bases; unmatched junction nucleotides: 8. The CDR3 DNA sequence: TGTGCCAGTAGTATGGGGAGCGGGGGAGGCGAGCAGTTCTTC. This gives the protein CASSMGSGGGEQFF.

This chain joins TRBV4-3 and TRBJ1-4; D might be TRBD1 (5 bases). The V end lost 0 bases, the J end lost 0 bases, and 8 bases lay between the germline ends. The germline V gene has CDR1 LGHNA and CDR2 YSLEER. There are 16 residues in the CDR3. The CDR3 DNA follows: TGCGCCAGCAGCCAAGATCCACAGGCAACTAATGAAAAACTGTTTTTT. Translating it yields CASSQDPQATNEKLFF.

The chain has TRBV4-3 and TRBJ2-7; 8 bases align to TRBD2. Germline CDR1 and CDR2: LGHNA and YSLEER. The CDR3 length is 16 residues. Trimming removed 2 bases from V and 0 bases from J; junction bases left unmatched: 6. This chain's CDR3 is CASSQTWSGSSYEQYF. In DNA form, the CDR3 reads TGCGCCAGCAGCCAAACCTGGAGCGGGAGCTCCTACGAGCAGTACTTC.

The chain is built from TRBV4-3 and TRBJ1-3; maybe TRBD1 (6 bases). This CDR3 region has 16 residues. CDR1 LGHNA and CDR2 YSLEER come from the germline V gene. The V end was cut by 1 base, the J end by 8 bases, with 18 bases between. DNA for the CDR3: TGCGCCAGCAGCCAAGCCAGGGTGGGGGCGAGAGACACCATATATTTT. It codes for CASSQARVGARDTIYF.

This clone turned up a few times. V usage is TRBV4-1 and J usage is TRBJ1-3; D not certain. Looked up from germline, CDR1 is MGHRA and CDR2 is YSYEKL. The CDR3 is 16 residues long. V lost 0 bases and J 0 bases, leaving 9 bases between the germline ends. The CDR3 is CASSQDETTSGNTIYF. CDR3 bases: TGCGCCAGCAGCCAAGATGAGACAACCTCTGGAAACACCATATATTTT.

The chain recombines TRBV29-1 with TRBJ1-1, with 7 bases identical to TRBD1. The CDR3 is made up of 12 amino acids. Looked up from germline, CDR1 is SQVTM and CDR2 is ANQGSEA. V trimming: 7 bases; J trimming: 2 bases; junction bases outside the gene matches: 4. CDR3 sequence (DNA): TGCAGCGCCCGACAGGGTAACACTGAAGCTTTCTTT. It is translated as CSARQGNTEAFF.

The rearrangement joins TRBV3-1 (or the pseudogene TRBV3-2) to TRBJ2-6; D is possibly TRBD1 (6 bases). From germline, CDR1 is LGHDT and CDR2 YNNKEL (reference sequence). There are 13 residues in the CDR3. The ends were cut back, 7 bases at V and 2 bases at J, with 6 bases in the middle. The CDR3, as DNA: TGTGCCAGCAAGGGGGCTGGGGCCAACGTCCTGACTTTC. Translating it yields CASKGAGANVLTF.

J is TRBJ2-2 and V is TRBV3-1 (or the pseudogene TRBV3-2), with D perhaps TRBD1 (6 bases). The CDR3 has 13 amino acids. Germline V CDR1 and CDR2: LGHDT, YNNKEL (reference sequence). The V gene lost 4 bases and the J gene lost 5 bases, with 8 bases spanning the gap. CDR3 coding DNA: TGTGCCAGCAGCCCCCAGGGGACCGGGGAGCTGTTTTTT. This encodes CASSPQGTGELFF.

The CDR3 DNA follows: TGCGCCAGCAGCCAAGACCCCCGGGGACTGGGGGAAAAACTGTTTTTT. It codes for CASSQDPRGLGEKLFF. The chain couples TRBV4-3 to TRBJ1-4; weak D call: TRBD1 (5 bases). This CDR3 contains 16 residues. Germline CDR1 reads LGHNA; CDR2 reads YSLEER. With 0 bases removed from V and 8 bases from J, the gap between germline ends came to 16 bases.